The clone carrying this T cell receptor (beta chain) showed up just a few times. Its antigen is not known. This record comes from a study of shared clonotypes between healthy human individuals. The study, taken as a whole, reports: Generation probabilities were higher for clonotypes shared across all four sorted-subset donors than for unshared ones.

Clones were sequenced by immunoSEQ multiplex PCR, and TCRdb holds only the in-frame ones, with some missing. The sample includes fewer than 150,000 clones, about 70% seen only once; the top ten take around 24%. Trimming took 11 bases from V and 5 from J; bases not matched to a gene: 14. This CDR3 has 15 amino acids. Germline V lookup: CDR1 SNHLY, CDR2 FYNNEI. Sequencing used memory CD8+ T cells sorted from blood. As for subset: CD45RO+ cells pooled with CCR7-negative TemRA cells. The sequence derives from a woman in her 30s in good health. The rearrangement links TRBV2 to TRBJ1-1; 10 bases are shared with TRBD1. The CDR3 DNA is TGTGCCGGCCGGGACAGGGGTCCTCTGGGGACTGAAGCTTTCTTT. As protein: CAGRDRGPLGTEAFF.